The following is a TCR beta chain sequence with its context. The target antigen is unknown. These data originate in a study of cytomegalovirus exposure and HLA in healthy donors. Whole-study findings and limits: According to an earlier analysis, most TCR beta V segments yielded productive rearrangements about 87% or about 30% of the time. The investigators catalogued about 170 TCR beta chains as cytomegalovirus-associated.

Germline V gene data show CDR1 as SNHLY and CDR2 as FYNNEI. The CDR3 extends over 13 amino acids. V gave up 4 bases and J gave up 4 bases; unmatched junction bases: 3. In the PCR, 60 Vbeta and 13 Jbeta primers were used. TCRdb's copy holds only in-frame clones and misses some; the assay was immunoSEQ multiplex PCR. The sample holds fewer than 150,000 clones; 80% are singletons and the top ten take 1%. This rearrangement joins TRBV2 to TRBJ1-2, with TRBD1 matching 7 bases. This TCR came from a man aged 35-49 years in good health and CMV-seronegative. The specimen was PBMCs. CDR3 sequence: CASSAGTVYGYTF. In nucleotides, the CDR3 is TGTGCCAGCAGTGCCGGGACAGTCTATGGCTACACCTTC.